This entry lists 15 T cell receptor beta chains sequenced from one sample in a study of T-cell memory formation after mild COVID-19. TCRdb re-derived calls from the 5' RACE reads in MiXCR, one entry per CDR3 protein. The sample yields 300,000 to 350,000 distinct CDR3 sequences, around 15% seen once. The sample consisted of PBMCs or a T cell subset sorted from them (not recorded which). These receptors were obtained from a man in his late teens or twenties who had mild COVID-19 (a few samples of this study predate the infection). Cell type and time point are not known.

The chain recombines TRBV30 with TRBJ2-2; 7 bases map to TRBD1. CDR3 size: 16 residues. V trimming: 4 bases; J trimming: 3 bases; junction bases outside the gene matches: 11. Per the germline V gene, CDR1 is GTSNPN and CDR2 is SVGIG (reference sequence). CDR3 sequence: CAWKDGWTGHTGELFF. CDR3 DNA sequence: TGTGCCTGGAAAGACGGATGGACAGGACACACCGGGGAGCTGTTTTTT.

The chain links TRBV20-1 to TRBJ1-2, with 9 bases aligning to TRBD1. The CDR3 sequence is 17 residues long. V lost 3 bases, J lost 1 base, and 12 bases stayed unmatched. From germline, CDR1 is DFQATT and CDR2 SNEGSKA (reference sequence). DNA of the CDR3: TGCAGTGCTAGCCCCAACTCCGGGACAGGGTTTAACTATGGCTACACCTTC. Residues: CSASPNSGTGFNYGYTF.

The chain uses TRBV9 and TRBJ1-3; D unclear. The V and J ends lost 0 bases and 8 bases respectively, with 12 bases between them. This CDR3 contains 14 residues. Germline CDR1 is SGDLS and CDR2 is YYNGEE. CDR3 in DNA: TGTGCCAGCAGCGTAGTTGGCGAAAGTGACACCATATATTTT. It specifies CASSVVGESDTIYF.

This clonotype was recorded at least ten times. The chain is built from TRBV11-2 and TRBJ2-1, with TRBD2 as a possible D gene (6 bases). CDR1 is SGHAT, CDR2 FQNNGV, per germline. The CDR3 is made up of 18 amino acids. V was cut by 6 bases and J by 0 bases, with 21 bases left in between. CDR3 in amino acids: CASRPPAGLGRSYNEQFF. The CDR3 DNA reads TGTGCCAGCAGACCTCCTGCGGGGCTGGGGCGCTCCTACAATGAGCAGTTCTTC.

This clonotype was detected many times. CDR3 DNA: TGTGCCAGCAGCCTGAAGCTTTGGGGACTAGCGGGGGCCGGACAAGAGACCCAGTACTTC. It translates to CASSLKLWGLAGAGQETQYF. The rearrangement joins TRBV5-5 to TRBJ2-5; 14 bases line up with TRBD2. The length of the CDR3 is 20 residues. Looked up from germline, CDR1 is SGHKS and CDR2 is YYEKEE (reference sequence). Germline trimming cut 4 bases from V and 2 bases from J; bases unmatched to any gene: 16.

This clonotype was recorded a few times. CDR3: CASKGGNEQFF. The CDR3 nucleotides read TGTGCCAGCAAAGGGGGGAATGAGCAGTTCTTC. The genes are TRBV6-2 or TRBV6-3 and TRBJ2-1; possibly TRBD1 or TRBD2 for D (6 bases each). The germline CDR1 and CDR2 sequences are MNHEY and SVGEGT. V was trimmed by 7 bases and J by 7 bases, leaving 8 bases between them. The CDR3 consists of 11 residues.

This clonotype has ten or more counts. The rearrangement uses TRBV7-9 and TRBJ1-2; D gene ambiguous. Trimming removed 5 bases from V and 7 bases from J, with 11 bases in between. Germline V gene sequence: CDR1 SEHNR, CDR2 FQNEAQ (reference sequence). CDR3 size: 12 residues. In DNA form, the CDR3 reads TGTGCCAGCAGCCCCCACCTGGGTGGCTACACCTTC. Translated, it gives CASSPHLGGYTF.

This clonotype was detected a few times. V and J are TRBV4-1 and TRBJ2-3, with 8 nucleotides matching TRBD1. The CDR3 extends over 17 amino acids. From germline, CDR1 is MGHRA and CDR2 YSYEKL. The junction had 11 bases not matched to a gene; V was cut back by 2 bases and J by 4 bases. The CDR3 is CASSQSTLAGGPDTQYF. CDR3 DNA: TGCGCCAGCAGCCAATCCACCTTGGCAGGGGGCCCAGATACGCAGTATTTT.

The V call is TRBV6-5, the J call TRBJ2-5; D is uncertain. V was trimmed by 2 bases and J by 2 bases, leaving 15 bases between them. Per the germline V gene, CDR1 is MNHEY and CDR2 is SVGAGI. The CDR3 totals 16 residues. The CDR3 region is CASSYGRRPSQETQYF. The CDR3 nucleotides are TGTGCCAGCAGTTACGGCAGGCGGCCGTCGCAAGAGACCCAGTACTTC.

This clonotype has a handful of counts. The chain employs TRBV9 and TRBJ1-2; the match to TRBD1 covers 7 bases. The trim removed 1 base at V and 9 bases at J, leaving 9 bases unmatched. CDR3 length equals 14 residues. CDR1 is SGDLS and CDR2 is YYNGEE in the germline V gene. This CDR3 is CASSVSGGGVSYTF. CDR3 sequence (DNA): TGTGCCAGCAGCGTATCAGGGGGGGGCGTCAGCTACACCTTC.

This clonotype has only a few counts. J is TRBJ1-6 and V is TRBV6-2 or TRBV6-3; a weak D match, TRBD1 (5 bases). Looked up from germline, CDR1 is MNHEY and CDR2 is SVGEGT. The CDR3 sequence is 13 residues long. V was clipped by 2 bases and J by 8 bases, with 7 bases between them. The CDR3 loop is CASSYRGYSPLHF. The DNA for the CDR3 is TGTGCCAGCAGTTACCGGGGGTATTCACCCCTCCACTTT.

This clonotype has only a few counts. The chain carries TRBV9 and TRBJ1-2, with D perhaps TRBD1 (6 bases). CDR1 is SGDLS, CDR2 YYNGEE, per germline. There are 15 residues in the CDR3. V shed 0 bases and J shed 2 bases, with 11 bases lying between them. CDR3 DNA: TGTGCCAGCAGCGTAGCGGGGGCAGGGAACTATGGCTACACCTTC. Translating it yields CASSVAGAGNYGYTF. Looking up the rest from reference TRBV9 and TRBJ1-2 gives the full variable domain: DSGVTQTPKHLITATGQRVTLRCSPRSGDLSVYWYQQSLDQGLQFLIQYYNGEERAKGNILERFSAQQFPDLHSELNLSSLELGDSALYFCASSVAGAGNYGYTFGSGTRLTVV.

The rearrangement joins TRBV5-1 to TRBJ2-4; 10 nucleotides align to TRBD1. With 4 bases clipped from V and 5 bases from J, the junction kept 3 bases outside the gene matches. This CDR3 is built from 14 residues. Per germline, CDR1 SGHRS and CDR2 YFSETQ. The CDR3 region has the DNA TGCGCCAGCAGCACGGGGACAGGGGAAAACATTCAGTACTTC. This encodes CASSTGTGENIQYF.

This clonotype showed up just a few times. The chain couples TRBV4-3 to TRBJ2-7; weak D call: TRBD1 (5 bases). There are 15 residues in the CDR3. Germline V CDR1 and CDR2: LGHNA, YSLEER. The ends were cut back, 1 base at V and 0 bases at J, with 10 bases in the middle. As DNA, the CDR3 is TGCGCCAGCAGCCAAGGACGACAGTACTCCTACGAGCAGTACTTC. Protein: CASSQGRQYSYEQYF.

This clonotype was detected many times. The chain carries TRBV5-1 and TRBJ2-7, with 7 bases lining up with TRBD1. The CDR3 is made up of 14 amino acids. Unmatched junction bases numbered 2, after V lost 0 bases and J lost 2 bases. CDR1 and CDR2 from the germline V gene are SGHRS and YFSETQ. The CDR3 loop reads CASSLAGTAYEQYF. For the CDR3, the DNA is TGCGCCAGCAGCTTGGCCGGGACAGCCTACGAGCAGTACTTC.